This TCR beta chain was recorded in a study of blood T cell repertoires in COVID-19. Study summary: Material from acute and convalescent COVID-19 was sourced from the United States, Italy and Spain. T cells, B-cell-depleted T cells, or PBMCs provided the cDNA or gDNA that served as material.

In Seattle, patients joined the study during active infection and were tracked longitudinally. The V segment lost 3 bases and the J segment 5 bases; nucleotides outside the gene matches: 6. CDR3 length: 15 residues. Germline CDR1 reads MDHEN; CDR2 reads SYDVKM. Per the study methods: Amplified reference gene primers provided the basis for estimating nucleated cell counts. Only in-frame clones appear in the TCRdb table, and some are missing; sequencing was by immunoSEQ multiplex PCR. That table is the source of V, J and clone size, and D and trimming were worked out from the DNA. The sample holds some 500,000 clones; about 89% are singletons and the top ten take 7.8%.

The specimen was peripheral blood. The clonotype was recovered from a woman between 45 and 65 years old with COVID-19, enrolled during active disease. The chain recombines TRBV28 with TRBJ1-1; 10 nucleotides agree with TRBD1. CDR3 residues: CASSFVTGGETEAFF. In DNA, the CDR3 is TGTGCCAGCAGTTTCGTGACAGGGGGCGAGACTGAAGCTTTCTTT.